This is a list of T cell receptor beta chains from one sample in a study of cytomegalovirus exposure and HLA in healthy donors. Produced via immunoSEQ multiplex PCR; TCRdb's table is partial and in-frame only. The repertoire holds 100,000 to 150,000 clones, with 74% as singletons. Sequencing used PBMCs. All receptors come from a middle-aged man in good health and CMV-seropositive. Each CDR3 is given with its conserved first and last residue. A D gene is named only where the DNA matches it firmly. The size field is filled for only some rows; it gives once, few, many or a size class.

D gene: -; V gene: TRBV4-1; J gene: TRBJ1-2; clone size: -; CDR3 protein: CASSQAQPGHSTF; CDR3 DNA: TGCGCCAGCAGCCAGGCGCAACCGGGACACTCCACCTTC
D gene: -; V gene: TRBV5-1; J gene: TRBJ1-6; clone size: -; CDR3 protein: CASSLGQGNSPLHF; CDR3 DNA: TGCGCCAGCAGCTTGGGGCAGGGAAATTCACCCCTCCACTTT
D gene: -; V gene: TRBV6-5; J gene: TRBJ2-1; clone size: -; CDR3 protein: CASTAFGRAHEQFF; CDR3 DNA: TGTGCCAGCACTGCATTCGGCAGGGCCCATGAGCAGTTCTTC
D gene: TRBD2; V gene: TRBV27; J gene: TRBJ2-1; clone size: -; CDR3 protein: CASSLSAGLVYNEQFF; CDR3 DNA: TGTGCCAGCAGCCTATCTGCAGGACTAGTCTACAATGAGCAGTTCTTC
D gene: TRBD1; V gene: TRBV4-1; J gene: TRBJ2-5; clone size: -; CDR3 protein: CASSHEGQGVKTQYF; CDR3 DNA: TGCGCCAGCAGCCACGAGGGACAGGGAGTTAAGACCCAGTACTTC
D gene: -; V gene: TRBV21-1; J gene: TRBJ2-2; clone size: -; CDR3 protein: CARPPIDRGISGELFF; CDR3 DNA: TGTGCCAGGCCGCCTATCGACAGGGGAATTTCCGGGGAGCTGTTTTTT
D gene: -; V gene: TRBV6-1; J gene: TRBJ2-7; clone size: few; CDR3 protein: CASSVSRGEQYF; CDR3 DNA: TGTGCCAGCAGTGTCTCCAGGGGCGAGCAGTACTTC
D gene: TRBD2; V gene: TRBV15; J gene: TRBJ2-5; clone size: -; CDR3 protein: CATSRAPLLAGGETQYF; CDR3 DNA: TGTGCCACCAGCAGAGCCCCTTTACTAGCGGGGGGAGAGACCCAGTACTTC
D gene: -; V gene: TRBV30; J gene: TRBJ1-1; clone size: -; CDR3 protein: CAWSPGNTEAFF; CDR3 DNA: TGTGCCTGGAGCCCGGGGAACACTGAAGCTTTCTTT
D gene: -; V gene: TRBV7-2; J gene: TRBJ1-4; clone size: few; CDR3 protein: CASSLDWGGSEKLFF; CDR3 DNA: TGTGCCAGCAGCTTAGATTGGGGCGGGAGTGAAAAACTGTTTTTT
D gene: TRBD1; V gene: TRBV19; J gene: TRBJ2-7; clone size: -; CDR3 protein: CASMGIWGQGVYEQYF; CDR3 DNA: TGTGCCAGTATGGGGATTTGGGGACAGGGGGTCTACGAGCAGTACTTC
D gene: TRBD2; V gene: TRBV5-1; J gene: TRBJ2-1; clone size: -; CDR3 protein: CASSSRGLAGGNEQFF; CDR3 DNA: TGCGCCAGCAGCTCCAGAGGACTAGCGGGAGGCAATGAGCAGTTCTTC
D gene: -; V gene: TRBV5-1; J gene: TRBJ2-1; clone size: -; CDR3 protein: CASSSEDTYNEQFF; CDR3 DNA: TGCGCCAGCAGTTCCGAGGACACGTACAATGAGCAGTTCTTC
D gene: TRBD1; V gene: TRBV10-1; J gene: TRBJ2-6; clone size: -; CDR3 protein: CASSESRQGKGANVLTF; CDR3 DNA: TGCGCCAGCAGTGAGTCTCGACAGGGAAAGGGGGCCAACGTCCTGACTTTC
D gene: -; V gene: TRBV5-1; J gene: TRBJ2-7; clone size: few; CDR3 protein: CASSLGFSSYEQYF; CDR3 DNA: TGCGCCAGCAGCTTGGGATTTAGCTCCTACGAGCAGTACTTC
D gene: -; V gene: TRBV4-1; J gene: TRBJ2-3; clone size: -; CDR3 protein: CASSQELDPDTQYF; CDR3 DNA: TGCGCCAGCAGCCAAGAATTAGATCCAGATACGCAGTATTTT
D gene: -; V gene: TRBV6-5; J gene: TRBJ2-3; clone size: once; CDR3 protein: CASRRTGTDTQYF; CDR3 DNA: TGTGCCAGCAGGAGGACAGGCACAGATACGCAGTATTTT